Below are 23 T cell receptor beta chains sequenced from a single sample in a study of T cell responses to AZD1222 COVID-19 vaccine (dated by TCRdb to the early 2020s). Libraries were made using the immunoSEQ multiplex PCR assay. This immuneACCESS table, as held by TCRdb, lists in-frame sequences with V and J called but not all clones. Of the missing ones, under half trace to an unresolved V gene in checked studies; the others have no known cause. The sample table shows some 65,000 clones, and around 74% are seen once. The ten top clones hold around 25% of the sample. Taken with the paper, the label for time point translates to: baseline before first vaccination. Taken with the paper, the label for treatment or condition translates to: meningococcal conjugate vaccine given as trial control. The specimen comprised peripheral blood, sampled on day 0 of MenACWY control vaccination. The receptors stem from an adult in good health.

The V call is TRBV4-1, the J call TRBJ1-1, with D unresolved. Germline V gene data show CDR1 as MGHRA and CDR2 as YSYEKL. The CDR3 loop spans 13 amino acids. The V gene lost 9 bases and the J gene lost 0 bases, with 11 bases spanning the gap. CDR3 in DNA: TGCGCCAGTGGGGTTTTGTTGAACACTGAAGCTTTCTTT. Protein sequence: CASGVLLNTEAFF.

The chain links TRBV4-2 to TRBJ2-7; 11 bases match TRBD2. V lost 1 base and J lost 3; bases outside the gene matches: 5. Germline CDR1 is LGHNA and CDR2 is YNFKEQ. This CDR3 spans 16 amino acids. The CDR3 DNA follows: TGTGCCAGCAGCCAAGGGACTAGCGGGTTTGGCTACGAGCAGTACTTC. Its protein is CASSQGTSGFGYEQYF.

The CDR3 loop is CASRRGPGSGNTIYF. DNA of the CDR3: TGTGCCAGCAGACGGGGCCCCGGTAGTGGAAACACCATATATTTT. The V call is TRBV6-5, the J call TRBJ1-3; a weak D match, TRBD1 (5 bases). The V end was cut by 6 bases, the J end by 3 bases, with 15 bases between. The CDR3 has 15 amino acids. Germline V gene lookup returns CDR1 MNHEY and CDR2 SVGAGI.

J is TRBJ1-2 and V is TRBV11-2; D not resolved. Germline CDR1 reads SGHAT; CDR2 reads FQNNGV. The CDR3 spans 13 residues. Trimming pared 3 bases from V and 0 bases from J, leaving 5 bases between. The CDR3 loop reads CASSLDTNYGYTF. The CDR3 nucleotides are TGTGCCAGCAGCTTGGATACTAACTATGGCTACACCTTC.

The chain has TRBV10-2 and TRBJ1-1; 9 bases align to TRBD1. The CDR3 has 15 residues. V lost 5 bases to trimming and J lost 0 bases; unmatched junction nucleotides: 4. Germline values: CDR1 WSHSY, CDR2 SAAADI. The CDR3: CASSRGTGMNTEAFF. In DNA form, the CDR3 reads TGCGCCAGCAGTAGAGGGACAGGGATGAACACTGAAGCTTTCTTT.

The chain uses TRBV6-5 and TRBJ2-7; unclear D gene. The ends were cut back, 6 bases at V and 1 base at J, with 13 bases in the middle. Germline values: CDR1 MNHEY, CDR2 SVGAGI. The CDR3 has 14 residues. The CDR3 DNA is TGTGCCAGCAGGGGTGTGGGAATTTCCTACGAGCAGTACTTC. Its protein product is CASRGVGISYEQYF.

The chain couples TRBV5-1 to TRBJ1-2; no firm D call. This CDR3 comprises 14 residues. Germline CDR1 reads SGHRS; CDR2 reads YFSETQ. Trimming took off 0 bases at V and 3 bases at J, with 9 bases between the two ends. CDR3 residues: CASSLESADYGYTF. The CDR3 DNA follows: TGCGCCAGCAGCTTGGAATCGGCAGACTATGGCTACACCTTC.

The chain is built from TRBV28 and TRBJ1-1, with D possibly matching TRBD1 (6 bases). This CDR3 spans 14 amino acids. CDR1 and CDR2 (germline): MDHEN, SYDVKM. Trimming shortened V by 3 bases and J by 0 bases, and 8 bases separated the two germline ends. The CDR3 is CASSFRGLNTEAFF. The CDR3 nucleotides are TGTGCCAGCAGTTTTAGGGGGTTGAACACTGAAGCTTTCTTT.

This clone has just a few counts. The rearrangement uses TRBV9 and TRBJ2-1; possible D gene TRBD1, 5 bases. CDR1 and CDR2 (germline): SGDLS, YYNGEE. This CDR3 has 14 residues. V was clipped by 4 bases and J by 4 bases, with 12 bases between them. The CDR3 bases are TGTGCCAGCAGCACTCCGGACAATTACAATGAGCAGTTCTTC. This codes for CASSTPDNYNEQFF.

This clone occurred a few times. This sequence joins TRBV4-1 and TRBJ2-7; 9 positions agree with TRBD1. The V and J ends lost 4 bases and 3 bases, in that order; junction bases with no gene match: 4. This CDR3 has 14 amino acids. The germline V gene encodes CDR1 MGHRA and CDR2 YSYEKL. This CDR3 reads CASSLRTGVYEQYF. As DNA, the CDR3 is TGCGCCAGCAGCCTGAGGACAGGGGTCTACGAGCAGTACTTC.

This rearrangement joins TRBV19 to TRBJ1-2, with D perhaps TRBD1 (5 bases). CDR1 LNHDA and CDR2 SQIVND come from the germline V gene (reference sequence). This CDR3 is built from 15 residues. Trimming took off 5 bases at V and 8 bases at J, with 21 bases between the two ends. The CDR3 reads CASSFSPGLGEGYTF. CDR3 DNA sequence: TGTGCCAGTAGTTTTTCACCGGGACTCGGGGAAGGCTACACCTTC.

This clone came up a few times. V and J are TRBV6-5 and TRBJ1-4, with D perhaps TRBD1 (5 bases). The CDR3 has 13 residues. V was shortened by 6 bases and J by 5 bases, with 10 bases between the two germline ends. Per the germline V gene, CDR1 is MNHEY and CDR2 is SVGAGI. The CDR3 region has the DNA TGTGCCAGCAGCCGGGACGGGAATGAAAAACTGTTTTTT. This codes for CASSRDGNEKLFF.

The rearrangement uses TRBV18 and TRBJ1-2, with D maybe TRBD1 (6 bases). Trimming left V 5 bases short and J 2 bases short, with 12 bases between. CDR3 size: 14 residues. The germline V gene has CDR1 KGHSH and CDR2 LQKENI. CDR3 sequence reads: CASSSDRFNYGYTF. CDR3 nucleotide sequence: TGTGCCAGCTCATCGGACAGATTCAACTATGGCTACACCTTC. The whole variable domain, filled in from reference TRBV18 and TRBJ1-2, reads NAGVMQNPRHLVRRRGQEARLRCSPMKGHSHVYWYRQLPEEGLKFMVYLQKENIIDESGMPKERFSAEFPKEGPSILRIQQVVRGDSAAYFCASSSDRFNYGYTFGSGTRLTVV.

This CDR3 is CASSAIRGEQFF. For the CDR3, the DNA is TGTGCCAGCAGCGCTATTAGAGGGGAGCAGTTCTTC. The rearrangement joins TRBV6-5 to TRBJ2-1, with a possible D match to TRBD2 (5 bases). Germline V gene sequence: CDR1 MNHEY, CDR2 SVGAGI. V was trimmed by 6 bases and J by 10 bases, leaving 13 bases between them. The CDR3 length is 12 residues.

The V and J genes are TRBV28 and TRBJ2-5, with D tentatively TRBD1 or TRBD2 (5 bases each). Per the germline V gene, CDR1 is MDHEN and CDR2 is SYDVKM. Trimming took 5 bases from V and 2 from J, leaving 18 bases between them. The CDR3 contains 16 residues. CDR3 loop: CASSPSVRWGQETQYF. The CDR3 DNA reads TGTGCCAGCAGTCCCTCCGTACGTTGGGGGCAAGAGACCCAGTACTTC.

V usage is TRBV6-1 and J usage is TRBJ2-2; either TRBD1 or TRBD2 may fit D (5 bases each). The CDR3 is 15 amino acids. The V end lost 0 bases, the J end lost 2 bases, and 7 bases lay between the germline ends. Looked up from germline, CDR1 is MNHNS and CDR2 is SASEGT. The CDR3 here is CASSEAGPNTGELFF. CDR3 in DNA: TGTGCCAGCAGTGAAGCGGGACCTAACACCGGGGAGCTGTTTTTT.

This clone was observed once. The genes are TRBV7-2 and TRBJ2-3; D perhaps matches TRBD2 (7 bases). Germline V gives CDR1 SGHTA, CDR2 FQGNSA. The ends were cut back, 6 bases at V and 3 bases at J, with 28 bases in the middle. This CDR3 is built from 19 residues. The CDR3 reads CASRPPGARGGPWTDTQYF. CDR3 in DNA: TGTGCCAGCAGGCCCCCGGGGGCAAGGGGGGGGCCGTGGACAGATACGCAGTATTTT.

The CDR3 region has the DNA TGTGCCAGCAGCCTAGCCGGGACTACCTTGTACAATGAGCAGTTCTTC. Its protein is CASSLAGTTLYNEQFF. The chain couples TRBV28 to TRBJ2-1; 7 bases map to TRBD2. The CDR3 totals 16 residues. Germline CDR1 and CDR2: MDHEN and SYDVKM. Trimming removed 6 bases from V and 4 bases from J; junction bases left unmatched: 12.

J is TRBJ2-1 and V is TRBV6-2 or TRBV6-3, with 9 bases that match TRBD2. Germline V gene data show CDR1 as MNHEY and CDR2 as SVGEGT. Germline trimming cut 2 bases from V and 5 bases from J; bases unmatched to any gene: 4. CDR3 length: 15 residues. CDR3 coding DNA: TGTGCCAGCAGTTACAAGCGGGGGGAGAACAATGAGCAGTTCTTC. Its translation: CASSYKRGENNEQFF.

This chain joins TRBV5-6 and TRBJ1-4; 7 bases are shared with TRBD1. Germline CDR1 SGHDT, CDR2 YYEEEE. The CDR3 runs 15 residues. Trimming took 3 bases from V and 7 from J; bases not matched to a gene: 9. In DNA form, the CDR3 reads TGTGCCAGCAGCTGGGCCAGGGGGGTCGGTGAAAAACTGTTTTTT. It yields the protein CASSWARGVGEKLFF. The full variable domain, its missing parts supplied by reference TRBV5-6 and TRBJ1-4, is DAGVTQSPTHLIKTRGQQVTLRCSPKSGHDTVSWYQQALGQGPQFIFQYYEEEERQRGNFPDRFSGHQFPNYSSELNVNALLLGDSALYLCASSWARGVGEKLFFGSGTQLSVL.

This chain uses TRBV14 with TRBJ1-1; D perhaps matches TRBD1 (6 bases). The germline CDR1 and CDR2 sequences are SGHDN and FVKESK. This CDR3 is 14 amino acids long. V gave up 1 base and J gave up 8 bases, with 14 bases separating them. The CDR3 region has the DNA TGTGCCAGCAGCCAAGTCACAGGGACCAGGGAAGCTTTCTTT. Protein product: CASSQVTGTREAFF.

The V call is TRBV14, the J call TRBJ2-2; D remains unclear. Germline CDR1 and CDR2: SGHDN and FVKESK. There are 14 residues in the CDR3. The V gene lost 1 base and the J gene lost 1 base, with 4 bases spanning the gap. CDR3 residues: CASSQGLNTGELFF. CDR3 nucleotides: TGTGCCAGCAGCCAAGGTCTGAACACCGGGGAGCTGTTTTTT.

This chain connects TRBV5-8 to TRBJ1-2; the match to TRBD1 covers 8 bases. Germline-derived CDR1 and CDR2 are SGHTS and YDEGEE. V gave up 2 bases and J gave up 6 bases; unmatched junction bases: 9. The CDR3 consists of 15 residues. The CDR3 reads CASSFQYAGGHGYTF. CDR3 DNA sequence: TGTGCCAGCAGCTTTCAATACGCAGGGGGCCATGGCTACACCTTC.